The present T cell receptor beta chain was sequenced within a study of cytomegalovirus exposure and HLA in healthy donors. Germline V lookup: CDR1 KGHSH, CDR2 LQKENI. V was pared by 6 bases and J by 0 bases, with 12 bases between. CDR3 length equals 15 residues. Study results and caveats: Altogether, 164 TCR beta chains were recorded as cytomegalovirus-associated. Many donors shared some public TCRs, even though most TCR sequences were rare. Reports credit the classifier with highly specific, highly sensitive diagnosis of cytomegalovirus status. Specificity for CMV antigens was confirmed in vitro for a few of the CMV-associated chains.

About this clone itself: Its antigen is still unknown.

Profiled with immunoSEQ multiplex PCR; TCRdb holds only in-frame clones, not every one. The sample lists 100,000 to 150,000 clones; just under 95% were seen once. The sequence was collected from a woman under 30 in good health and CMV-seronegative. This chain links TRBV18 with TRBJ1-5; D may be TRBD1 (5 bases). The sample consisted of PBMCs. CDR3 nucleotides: TGTGCCAGCTCTTCGGGGGACGGTAGCAATCAGCCCCAGCATTTT. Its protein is CASSSGDGSNQPQHF.